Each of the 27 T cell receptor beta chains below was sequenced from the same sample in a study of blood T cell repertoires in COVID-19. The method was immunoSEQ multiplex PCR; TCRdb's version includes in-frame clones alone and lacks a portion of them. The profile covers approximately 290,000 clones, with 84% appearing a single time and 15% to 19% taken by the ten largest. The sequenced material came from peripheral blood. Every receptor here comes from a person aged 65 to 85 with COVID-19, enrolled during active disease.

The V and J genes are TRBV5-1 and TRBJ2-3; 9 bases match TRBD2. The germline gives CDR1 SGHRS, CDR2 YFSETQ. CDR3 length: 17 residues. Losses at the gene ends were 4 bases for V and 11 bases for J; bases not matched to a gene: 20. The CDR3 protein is CASSGTSGLARGVKQYF. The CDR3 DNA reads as TGCGCCAGCAGCGGAACTAGCGGACTAGCGAGGGGGGTCAAGCAGTATTTT.

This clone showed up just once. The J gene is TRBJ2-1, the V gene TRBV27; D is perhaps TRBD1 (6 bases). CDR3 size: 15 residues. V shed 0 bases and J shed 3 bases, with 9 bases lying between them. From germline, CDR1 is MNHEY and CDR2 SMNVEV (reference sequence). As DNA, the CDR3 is TGTGCCAGCAGTTTATCCAGGGGTCACTACAATGAGCAGTTCTTC. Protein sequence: CASSLSRGHYNEQFF.

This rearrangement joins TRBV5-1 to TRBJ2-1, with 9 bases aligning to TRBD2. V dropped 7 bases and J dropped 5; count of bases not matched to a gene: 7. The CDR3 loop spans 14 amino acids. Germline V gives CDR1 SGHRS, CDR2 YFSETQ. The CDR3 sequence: CASEASGANNEQFF. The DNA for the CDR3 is TGCGCCAGCGAGGCTAGCGGGGCCAACAATGAGCAGTTCTTC.

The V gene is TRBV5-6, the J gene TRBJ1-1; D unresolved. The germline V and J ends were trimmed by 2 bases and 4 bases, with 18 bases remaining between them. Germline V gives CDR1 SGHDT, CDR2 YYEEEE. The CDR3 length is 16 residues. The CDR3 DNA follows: TGTGCCAGCAGCTTTATTCGCTCAGTGGTTGGCACTGAAGCTTTCTTT. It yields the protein CASSFIRSVVGTEAFF. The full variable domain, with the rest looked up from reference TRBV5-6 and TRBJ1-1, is DAGVTQSPTHLIKTRGQQVTLRCSPKSGHDTVSWYQQALGQGPQFIFQYYEEEERQRGNFPDRFSGHQFPNYSSELNVNALLLGDSALYLCASSFIRSVVGTEAFFGQGTRLTVV.

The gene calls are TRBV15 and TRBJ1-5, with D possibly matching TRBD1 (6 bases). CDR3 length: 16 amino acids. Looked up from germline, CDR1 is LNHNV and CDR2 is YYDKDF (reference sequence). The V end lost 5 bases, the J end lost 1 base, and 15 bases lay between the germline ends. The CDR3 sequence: CATSGAGTTSNQPQHF. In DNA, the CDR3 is TGTGCCACCAGCGGCGCCGGGACAACAAGCAATCAGCCCCAGCATTTT.

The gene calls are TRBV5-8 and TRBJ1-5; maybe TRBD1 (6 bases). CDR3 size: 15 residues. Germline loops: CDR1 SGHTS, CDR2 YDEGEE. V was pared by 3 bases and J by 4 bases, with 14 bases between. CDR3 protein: CASSSPNRANQPQHF. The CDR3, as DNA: TGTGCCAGCAGCTCACCTAACAGGGCGAATCAGCCCCAGCATTTT.

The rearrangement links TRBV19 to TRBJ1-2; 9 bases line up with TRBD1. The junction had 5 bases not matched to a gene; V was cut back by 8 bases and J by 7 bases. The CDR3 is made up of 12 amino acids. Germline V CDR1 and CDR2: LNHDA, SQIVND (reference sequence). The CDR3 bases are TGTGCCAGTGACAGGGGGATCGGTGGCTACACCTTC. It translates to CASDRGIGGYTF.

CDR3 loop: CASSLARQGILSDGYTF. The CDR3 DNA sequence: TGTGCCAGTAGTCTAGCGCGACAGGGTATCCTTTCCGATGGCTACACCTTC. The rearrangement uses TRBV19 and TRBJ1-2, with 7 nucleotides matching TRBD1. The CDR3 covers 17 residues. J was trimmed by 6 bases and V by 5 bases; bases with no gene match: 18. Germline assignment: CDR1 LNHDA and CDR2 SQIVND (reference sequence).

The CDR3 sequence is CASSLGGGPPQHF. For the CDR3, the DNA is TGTGCCAGCAGCTTAGGAGGGGGACCGCCCCAGCATTTT. This chain connects TRBV7-9 to TRBJ1-5, with D maybe TRBD1 (6 bases). V was cut by 1 base and J by 9 bases, with 10 bases left in between. There are 13 residues in the CDR3. Germline values: CDR1 SEHNR, CDR2 FQNEAQ (reference sequence).

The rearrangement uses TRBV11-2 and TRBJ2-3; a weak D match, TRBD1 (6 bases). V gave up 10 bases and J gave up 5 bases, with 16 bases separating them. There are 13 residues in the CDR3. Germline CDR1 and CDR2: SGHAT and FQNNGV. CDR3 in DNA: TGTGCCACTAAGGATTGGGGGCTAGATACGCAGTATTTT. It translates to CATKDWGLDTQYF.

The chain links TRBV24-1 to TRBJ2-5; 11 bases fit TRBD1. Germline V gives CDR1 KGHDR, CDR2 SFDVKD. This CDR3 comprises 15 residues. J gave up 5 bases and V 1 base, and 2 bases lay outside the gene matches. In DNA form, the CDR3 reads TGTGCCACCAGTGATTTCGGGACAGGGGGGGAGACCCAGTACTTC. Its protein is CATSDFGTGGETQYF.

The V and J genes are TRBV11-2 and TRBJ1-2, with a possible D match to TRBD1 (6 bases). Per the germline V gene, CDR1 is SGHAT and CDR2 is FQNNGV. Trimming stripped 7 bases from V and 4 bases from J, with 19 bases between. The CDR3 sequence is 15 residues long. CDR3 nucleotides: TGTGCCAGCAACCCCCCAGGGGAAGTGGGCTATGGCTACACCTTC. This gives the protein CASNPPGEVGYGYTF. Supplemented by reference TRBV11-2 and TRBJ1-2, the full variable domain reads EAGVAQSPRYKIIEKRQSVAFWCNPISGHATLYWYQQILGQGPKLLIQFQNNGVVDDSQLPKDRFSAERLKGVDSTLKIQPAKLEDSAVYLCASNPPGEVGYGYTFGSGTRLTVV.

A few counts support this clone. CDR3 sequence (DNA): TGTGCCAGCAGCCCAAAAAACGGGGGGGCCTACGAGCAGTACTTC. As protein: CASSPKNGGAYEQYF. The rearrangement uses TRBV5-5 and TRBJ2-7; 8 bases are a match to TRBD2. This CDR3 region has 15 residues. The junction had 8 bases not matched to a gene; V was cut back by 4 bases and J by 2 bases. Germline CDR1 reads SGHKS; CDR2 reads YYEKEE (reference sequence).

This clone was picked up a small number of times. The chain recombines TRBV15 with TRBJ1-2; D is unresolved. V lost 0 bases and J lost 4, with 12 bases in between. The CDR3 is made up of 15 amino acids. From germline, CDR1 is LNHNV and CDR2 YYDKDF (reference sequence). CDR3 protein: CATSRDQVGGYGYTF. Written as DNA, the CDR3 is TGTGCCACCAGCAGAGATCAGGTAGGTGGCTATGGCTACACCTTC. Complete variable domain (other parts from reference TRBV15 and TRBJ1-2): DAMVIQNPRYQVTQFGKPVTLSCSQTLNHNVMYWYQQKSSQAPKLLFHYYDKDFNNEADTPDNFQSRRPNTSFCFLDIRSPGLGDTAMYLCATSRDQVGGYGYTFGSGTRLTVV.

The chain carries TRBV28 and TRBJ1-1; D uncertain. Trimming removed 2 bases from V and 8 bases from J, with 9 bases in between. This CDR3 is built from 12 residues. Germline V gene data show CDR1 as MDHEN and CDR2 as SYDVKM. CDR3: CASSLLGGEAFF. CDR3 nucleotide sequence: TGTGCCAGCAGTTTACTCGGAGGGGAAGCTTTCTTT.

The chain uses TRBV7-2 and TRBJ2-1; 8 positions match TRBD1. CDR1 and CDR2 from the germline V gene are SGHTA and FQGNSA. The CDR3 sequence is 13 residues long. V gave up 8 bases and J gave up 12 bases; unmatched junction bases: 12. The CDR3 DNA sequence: TGTGCCAGCGCCCAGGGGGCGGGGAGTCTGCAGTTCTTC. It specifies CASAQGAGSLQFF. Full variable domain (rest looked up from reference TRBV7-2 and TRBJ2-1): GAGVSQSPSNKVTEKGKDVELRCDPISGHTALYWYRQSLGQGLEFLIYFQGNSAPDKSGLPSDRFSAERTGGSVSTLTIQRTQQEDSAVYLCASAQGAGSLQFFGPGTRLTVL.

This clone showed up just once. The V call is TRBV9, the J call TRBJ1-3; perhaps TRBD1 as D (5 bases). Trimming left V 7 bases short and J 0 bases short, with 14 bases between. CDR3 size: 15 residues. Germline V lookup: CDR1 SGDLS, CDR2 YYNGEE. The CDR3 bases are TGTGCCAGCTCGTCAGGGCCTGGCTCTGGAAACACCATATATTTT. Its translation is CASSSGPGSGNTIYF.

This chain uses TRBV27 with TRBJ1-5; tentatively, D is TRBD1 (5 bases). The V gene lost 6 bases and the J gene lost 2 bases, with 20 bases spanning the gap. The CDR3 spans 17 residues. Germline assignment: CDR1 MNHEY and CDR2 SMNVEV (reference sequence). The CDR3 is CASSDQGGGFRNQPQHF. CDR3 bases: TGTGCCAGCAGCGATCAGGGTGGTGGTTTTCGCAATCAGCCCCAGCATTTT.

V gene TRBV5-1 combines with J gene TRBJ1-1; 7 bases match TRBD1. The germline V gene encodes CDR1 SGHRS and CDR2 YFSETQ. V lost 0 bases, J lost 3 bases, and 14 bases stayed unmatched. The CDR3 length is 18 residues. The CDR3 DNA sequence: TGCGCCAGCAGCTTGGGGCTTTCGACAGGGAGGTTGGACACTGAAGCTTTCTTT. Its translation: CASSLGLSTGRLDTEAFF.

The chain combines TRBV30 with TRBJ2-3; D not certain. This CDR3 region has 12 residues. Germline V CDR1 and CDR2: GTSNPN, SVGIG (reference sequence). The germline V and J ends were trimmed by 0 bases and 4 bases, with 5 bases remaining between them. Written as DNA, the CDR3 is TGTGCCTGGAGTGTACTGGCAGATACGCAGTATTTT. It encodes CAWSVLADTQYF.

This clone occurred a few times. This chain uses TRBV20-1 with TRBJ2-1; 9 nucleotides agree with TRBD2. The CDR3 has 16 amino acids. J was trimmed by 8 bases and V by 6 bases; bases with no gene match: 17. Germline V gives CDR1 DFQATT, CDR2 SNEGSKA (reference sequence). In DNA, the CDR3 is TGCAGTGCGAGTAACCTCCCTAGCGGGACTAGGGATGAGCAGTTCTTC. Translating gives CSASNLPSGTRDEQFF.

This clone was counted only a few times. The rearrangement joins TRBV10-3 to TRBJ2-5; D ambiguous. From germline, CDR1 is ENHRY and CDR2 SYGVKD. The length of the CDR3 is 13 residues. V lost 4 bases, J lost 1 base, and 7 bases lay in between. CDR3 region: CAISGLSQETQYF. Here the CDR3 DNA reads TGTGCCATCAGTGGTCTTAGCCAAGAGACCCAGTACTTC.

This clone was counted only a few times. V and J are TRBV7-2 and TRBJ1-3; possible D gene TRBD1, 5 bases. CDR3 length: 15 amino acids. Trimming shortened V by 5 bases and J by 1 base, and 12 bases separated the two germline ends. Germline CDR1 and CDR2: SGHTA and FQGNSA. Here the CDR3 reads CASSPHRLSGNTIYF. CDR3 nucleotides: TGTGCCAGCAGCCCGCACAGGCTATCTGGAAACACCATATATTTT.

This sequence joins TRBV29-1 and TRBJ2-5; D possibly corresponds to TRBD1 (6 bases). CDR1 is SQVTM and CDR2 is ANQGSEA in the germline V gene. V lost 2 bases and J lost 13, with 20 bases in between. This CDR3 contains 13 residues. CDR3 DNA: TGCAGCGTTGAATACTTTCGGGGACAACCCATGTACTTC. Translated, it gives CSVEYFRGQPMYF.

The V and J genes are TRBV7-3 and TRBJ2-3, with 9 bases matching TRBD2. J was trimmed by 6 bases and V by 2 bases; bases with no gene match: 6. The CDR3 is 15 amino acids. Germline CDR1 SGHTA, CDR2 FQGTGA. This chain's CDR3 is CASSLWRGGPDTQYF. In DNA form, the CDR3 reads TGTGCCAGCAGCTTATGGCGGGGGGGCCCGGATACGCAGTATTTT.

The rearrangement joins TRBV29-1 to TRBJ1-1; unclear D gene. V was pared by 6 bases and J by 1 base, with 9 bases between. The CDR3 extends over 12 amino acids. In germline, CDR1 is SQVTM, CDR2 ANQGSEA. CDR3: CSVGSGNTEAFF. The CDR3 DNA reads TGCAGCGTCGGGTCGGGGAACACTGAAGCTTTCTTT.

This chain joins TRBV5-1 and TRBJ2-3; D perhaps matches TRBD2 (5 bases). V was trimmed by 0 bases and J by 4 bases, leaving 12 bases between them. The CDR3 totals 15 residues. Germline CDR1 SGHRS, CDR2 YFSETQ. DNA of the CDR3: TGCGCCAGCAGCTTGGCCGGAACGGGGTCAGATACGCAGTATTTT. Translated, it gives CASSLAGTGSDTQYF.